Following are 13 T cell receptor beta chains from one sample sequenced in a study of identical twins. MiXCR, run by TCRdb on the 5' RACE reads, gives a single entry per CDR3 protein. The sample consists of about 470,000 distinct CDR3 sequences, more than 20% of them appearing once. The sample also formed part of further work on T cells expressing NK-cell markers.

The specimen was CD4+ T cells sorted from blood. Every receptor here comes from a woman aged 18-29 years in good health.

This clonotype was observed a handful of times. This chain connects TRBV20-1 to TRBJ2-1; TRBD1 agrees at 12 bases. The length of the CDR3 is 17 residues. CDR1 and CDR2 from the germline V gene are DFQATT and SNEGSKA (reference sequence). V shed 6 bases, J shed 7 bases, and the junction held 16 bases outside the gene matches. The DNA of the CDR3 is TGCAGTGCCCCGGGACAGGGGGCCTTAAGGGGGGGAAATGAGCAGTTCTTC. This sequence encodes CSAPGQGALRGGNEQFF.

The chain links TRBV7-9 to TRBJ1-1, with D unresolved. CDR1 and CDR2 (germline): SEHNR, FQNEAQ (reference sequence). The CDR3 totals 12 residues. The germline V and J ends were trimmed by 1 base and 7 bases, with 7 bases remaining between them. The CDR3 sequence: CASSLVVSEAFF. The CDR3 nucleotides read TGTGCCAGCAGCTTAGTAGTCAGTGAAGCTTTCTTT. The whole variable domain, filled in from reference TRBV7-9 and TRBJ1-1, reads DTGVSQNPRHKITKRGQNVTFRCDPISEHNRLYWYRQTLGQGPEFLTYFQNEAQLEKSRLLSDRFSAERPKGSFSTLEIQRTEQGDSAMYLCASSLVVSEAFFGQGTRLTVV.

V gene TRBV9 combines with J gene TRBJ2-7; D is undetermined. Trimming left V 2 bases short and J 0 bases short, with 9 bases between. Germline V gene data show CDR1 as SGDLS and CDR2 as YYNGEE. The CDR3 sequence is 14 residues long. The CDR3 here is CASSVRFSSYEQYF. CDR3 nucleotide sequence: TGTGCCAGCAGCGTTAGGTTCAGCTCCTACGAGCAGTACTTC.

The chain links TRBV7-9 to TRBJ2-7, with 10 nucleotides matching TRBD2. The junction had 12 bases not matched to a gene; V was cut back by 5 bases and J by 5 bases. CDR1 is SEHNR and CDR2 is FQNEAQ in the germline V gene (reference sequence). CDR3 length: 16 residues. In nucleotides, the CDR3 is TGTGCCAGCAGCCGTGGGCAGGGTAGCGGGAGGAACGAGCAGTACTTC. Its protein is CASSRGQGSGRNEQYF.

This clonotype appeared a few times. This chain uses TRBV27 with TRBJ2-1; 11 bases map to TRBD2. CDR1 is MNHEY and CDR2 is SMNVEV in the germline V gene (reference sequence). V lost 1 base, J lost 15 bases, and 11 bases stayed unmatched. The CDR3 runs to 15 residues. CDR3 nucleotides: TGTGCCAGCAGTTTATTGGGTCTAGCGGGAGGATTACTGTTCTTC. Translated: CASSLLGLAGGLLFF.

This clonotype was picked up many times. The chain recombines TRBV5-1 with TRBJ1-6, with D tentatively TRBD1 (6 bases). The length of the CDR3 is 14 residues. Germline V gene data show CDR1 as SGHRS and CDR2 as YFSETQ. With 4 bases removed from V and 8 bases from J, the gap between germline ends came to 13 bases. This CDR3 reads CASSPTGDDSPLHF. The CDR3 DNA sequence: TGCGCCAGCAGCCCGACAGGAGACGATTCACCCCTCCACTTT.

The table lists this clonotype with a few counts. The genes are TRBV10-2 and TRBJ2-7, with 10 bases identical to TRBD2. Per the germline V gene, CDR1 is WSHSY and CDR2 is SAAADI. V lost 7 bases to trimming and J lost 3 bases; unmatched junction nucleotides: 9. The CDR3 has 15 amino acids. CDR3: CASKVGLAADYEQYF. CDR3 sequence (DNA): TGCGCCAGCAAGGTTGGACTAGCGGCGGACTACGAGCAGTACTTC.

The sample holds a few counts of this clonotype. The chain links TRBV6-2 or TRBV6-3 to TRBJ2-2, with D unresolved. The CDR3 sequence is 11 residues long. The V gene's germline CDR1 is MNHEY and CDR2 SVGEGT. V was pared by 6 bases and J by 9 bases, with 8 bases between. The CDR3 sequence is CASSSLRELFF. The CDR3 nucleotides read TGTGCCAGCAGCTCCCTTAGGGAGCTGTTTTTT.

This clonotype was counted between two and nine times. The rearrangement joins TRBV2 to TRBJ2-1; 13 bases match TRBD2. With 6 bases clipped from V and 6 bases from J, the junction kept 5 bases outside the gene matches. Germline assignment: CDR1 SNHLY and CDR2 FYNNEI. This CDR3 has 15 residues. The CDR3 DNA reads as TGTGCCAGCAGCCGGACTAGCGGGGGCCCCAATGAGCAGTTCTTC. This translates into CASSRTSGGPNEQFF.

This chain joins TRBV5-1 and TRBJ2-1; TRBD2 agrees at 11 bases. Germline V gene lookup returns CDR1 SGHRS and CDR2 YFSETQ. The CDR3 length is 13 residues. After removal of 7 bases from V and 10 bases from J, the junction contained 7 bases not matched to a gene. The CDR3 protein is CASALAGAGEQFF. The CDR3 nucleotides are TGCGCCAGCGCACTAGCGGGGGCGGGCGAGCAGTTCTTC.

CDR3 loop: CASSQRGTNYNEQFF. For the CDR3, the DNA is TGTGCCAGCAGCCAACGCGGGACGAACTACAATGAGCAGTTCTTC. V is TRBV11-3 and J is TRBJ2-1; a possible D gene is TRBD2 (6 bases). Germline lookup yields CDR1 SGHNT and CDR2 YENEEA. CDR3 length: 15 amino acids. V gave up 5 bases and J gave up 3 bases, with 14 bases separating them. Based on the CDR3 plus reference TRBV11-3 and TRBJ2-1, the full variable domain is EAGVVQSPRYKIIEKKQPVAFWCNPISGHNTLYWYLQNLGQGPELLIRYENEEAVDDSQLPKDRFSAERLKGVDSTLKIQPAELGDSAVYLCASSQRGTNYNEQFFGPGTRLTVL.

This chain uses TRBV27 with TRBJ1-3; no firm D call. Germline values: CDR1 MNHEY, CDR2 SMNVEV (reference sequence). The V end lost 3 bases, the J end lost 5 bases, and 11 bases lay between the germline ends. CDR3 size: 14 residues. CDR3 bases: TGTGCCAGCAGTTTGGACGCACAGAGAAACACCATATATTTT. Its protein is CASSLDAQRNTIYF.

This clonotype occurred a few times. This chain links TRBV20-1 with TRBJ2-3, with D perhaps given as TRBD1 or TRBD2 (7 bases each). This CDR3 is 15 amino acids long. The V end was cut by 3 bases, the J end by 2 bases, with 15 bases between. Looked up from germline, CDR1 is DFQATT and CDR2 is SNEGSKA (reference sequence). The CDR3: CSASPQGGYTDTQYF. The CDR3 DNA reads TGCAGTGCTAGCCCTCAGGGGGGGTACACAGATACGCAGTATTTT.